This entry concerns a single T cell receptor (beta chain). One entry per CDR3 protein, called by TCRdb with MiXCR from the RACE reads. The repertoire consists of about 120,000 distinct CDR3 sequences, with about an eighth occurring once and the leading ten covering around 0.99%. These data come from a study of human T cells and chemical hapten exposure. Regarding time point: patch test 1, 2 weeks after DPC sensitization. Treatment specified: therapeutic diphenylcyclopropenone sensitization with weekly scalp DPC. Germline assignment: CDR1 SGHVS and CDR2 FQNEAQ. The CDR3 covers 16 residues. J gave up 0 bases and V 5 bases, and 9 bases lay outside the gene matches.

The sequencing here drew on whole blood, taken in connection with sensitization to the hapten diphenylcyclopropenone (DPC). This TCR was recovered from a man aged 18 to 29 with alopecia areata. Some clones in this sample may be carry-over from other donors' samples. V and J are TRBV7-8 and TRBJ1-1; 7 bases match TRBD1. CDR3 sequence: CASSRERGPLNTEAFF. The CDR3, as DNA: TGTGCCAGCAGCCGAGAGAGGGGGCCCTTGAACACTGAAGCTTTCTTT.